The clone carrying this TCR beta chain was detected ten times or more. This record belongs to a study of T-cell reconstitution after alpha-beta-depleted transplantation in children. Preparing the TCRbeta library involved the use of unique molecular identifiers. TCRdb re-called the PCR reads with MiXCR, one entry per CDR3 protein. Among fewer than 550,000 distinct CDR3 sequences listed, approximately 11% were seen once. V dropped 3 bases and J dropped 1 base, with 17 bases sitting between them. The CDR3 covers 17 residues. CDR1 and CDR2 (germline): MNHEY, SMNVEV (reference sequence). The receptor comes from a human donor who donated a stem cell graft to a child with acute myeloid leukemia. The chain employs TRBV27 and TRBJ2-3; weak D call: TRBD1 (6 bases). Here the sequenced sample was PBMCs from the stem cell graft donor, taken from the stem cell graft. The CDR3 region has the DNA TGTGCCAGCAGTTTCCAGGTGGGGGCGGGCCGCACAGATACGCAGTATTTT. Its translation is CASSFQVGAGRTDTQYF.